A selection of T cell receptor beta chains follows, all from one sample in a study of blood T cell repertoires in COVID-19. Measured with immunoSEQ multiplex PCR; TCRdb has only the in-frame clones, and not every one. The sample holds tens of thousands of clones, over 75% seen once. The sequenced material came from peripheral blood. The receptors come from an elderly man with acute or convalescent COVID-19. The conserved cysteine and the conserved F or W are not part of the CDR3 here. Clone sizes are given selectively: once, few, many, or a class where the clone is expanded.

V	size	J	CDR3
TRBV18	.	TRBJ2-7	ASSPPGGPSSYEQY
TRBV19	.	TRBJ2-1	ASSRDTISYNEQF
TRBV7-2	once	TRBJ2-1	ASSLGGAGPTYNEQF
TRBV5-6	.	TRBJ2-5	ASSSDTIETQY
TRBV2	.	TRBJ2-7	ASSVSGGAPYEQY
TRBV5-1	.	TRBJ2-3	ASKPGTGDPDTQY
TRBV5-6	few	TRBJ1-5	ASSREGGSQPQH
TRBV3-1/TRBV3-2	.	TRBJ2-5	ASTPWGGETQY
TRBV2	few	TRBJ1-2	ASSVSGAARGYT
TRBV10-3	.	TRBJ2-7	AISGDRDNEQY
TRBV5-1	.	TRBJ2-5	ASSGTGWGETQY
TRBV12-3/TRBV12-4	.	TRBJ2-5	ASSSGWETQY
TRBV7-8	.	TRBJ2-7	ASSPHSGTITYEQY
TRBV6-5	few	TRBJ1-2	ATSEGDYGYT
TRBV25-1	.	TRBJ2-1	ASSHQGQGHEQF
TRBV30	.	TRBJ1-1	AFRDRVTEAF
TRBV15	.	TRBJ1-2	ATSRLWTGLVNYGYT
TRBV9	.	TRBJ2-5	ASSVGVTSGGEETQY
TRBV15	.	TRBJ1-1	ATRGTGLNTEAF
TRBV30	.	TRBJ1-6	AWSGGQGDSPLH
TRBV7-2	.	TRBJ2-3	ASSLGLLAGGTDTQY
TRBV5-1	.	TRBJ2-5	ASSTGRQGETQY
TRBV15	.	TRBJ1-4	ATSGDRRKLF
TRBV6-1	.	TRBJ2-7	ASSELRVVRSYEQY
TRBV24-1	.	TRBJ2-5	ATSDRTGGALETQY
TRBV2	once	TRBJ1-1	ASTPGQPRNTEAF
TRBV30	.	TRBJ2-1	AWSVDVGGAYNEQF
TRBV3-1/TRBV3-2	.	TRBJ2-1	ASSPFVGEADEQF
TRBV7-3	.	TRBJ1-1	ASSLRGYTEAF
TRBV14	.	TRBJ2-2	ASSQDTLVGGTGELF
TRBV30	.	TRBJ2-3	AWSVGDSRKDTQY
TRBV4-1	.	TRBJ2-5	ASSQWRGETQY
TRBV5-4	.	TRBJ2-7	ASSLNRVSYEQY
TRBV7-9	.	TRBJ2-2	ASSPGQELF
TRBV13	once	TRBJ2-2	ACRGRRDTGELF
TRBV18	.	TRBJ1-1	ASSTGTGALTATEAF
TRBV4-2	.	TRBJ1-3	ASSHTPAGTFSGNTIY